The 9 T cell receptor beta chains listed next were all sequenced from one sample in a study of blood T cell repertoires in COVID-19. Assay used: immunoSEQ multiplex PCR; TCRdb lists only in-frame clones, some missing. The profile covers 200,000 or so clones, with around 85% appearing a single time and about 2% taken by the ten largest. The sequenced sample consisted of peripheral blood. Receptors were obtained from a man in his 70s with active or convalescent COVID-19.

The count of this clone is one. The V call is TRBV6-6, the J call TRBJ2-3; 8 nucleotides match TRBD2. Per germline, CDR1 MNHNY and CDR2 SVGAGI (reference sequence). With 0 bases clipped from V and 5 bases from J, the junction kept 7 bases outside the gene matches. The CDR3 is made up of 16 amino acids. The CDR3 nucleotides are TGTGCCAGCAGTTACTCGCCGGCGGGAGGTATAGATACGCAGTATTTT. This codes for CASSYSPAGGIDTQYF.

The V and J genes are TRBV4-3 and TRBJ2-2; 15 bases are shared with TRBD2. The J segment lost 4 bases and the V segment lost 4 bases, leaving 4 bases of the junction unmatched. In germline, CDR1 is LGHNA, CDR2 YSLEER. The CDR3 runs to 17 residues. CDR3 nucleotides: TGCGCCAGCAGCCGAGGACTAGCGGGGGGGGTCACCGGGGAGCTGTTTTTT. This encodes CASSRGLAGGVTGELFF.

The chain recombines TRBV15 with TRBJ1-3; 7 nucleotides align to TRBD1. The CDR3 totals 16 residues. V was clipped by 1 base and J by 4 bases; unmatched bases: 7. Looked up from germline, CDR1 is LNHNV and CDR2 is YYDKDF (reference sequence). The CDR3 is CATSRGTGVRGNTIYF. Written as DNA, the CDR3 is TGTGCCACCAGCAGAGGTACAGGGGTGCGGGGAAACACCATATATTTT.

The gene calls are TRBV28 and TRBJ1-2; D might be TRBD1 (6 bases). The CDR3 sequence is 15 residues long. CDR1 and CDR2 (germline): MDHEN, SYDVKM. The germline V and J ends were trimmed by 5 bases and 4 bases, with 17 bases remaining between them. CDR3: CASSPPGHATYGYTF. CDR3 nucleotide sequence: TGTGCCAGCAGTCCTCCGGGACATGCGACCTATGGCTACACCTTC.

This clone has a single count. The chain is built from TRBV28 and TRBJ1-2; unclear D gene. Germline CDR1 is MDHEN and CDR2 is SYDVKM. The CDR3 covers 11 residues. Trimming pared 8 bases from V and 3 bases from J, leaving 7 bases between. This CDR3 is CASAGDYGYTF. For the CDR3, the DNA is TGTGCCAGCGCGGGCGACTATGGCTACACCTTC.

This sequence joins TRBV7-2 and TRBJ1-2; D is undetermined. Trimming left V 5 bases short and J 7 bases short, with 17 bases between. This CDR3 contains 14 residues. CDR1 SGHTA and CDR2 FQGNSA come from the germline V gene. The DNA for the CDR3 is TGTGCCAGCAGCCCAGTCGGTACACCGGGTGGCTACACCTTC. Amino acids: CASSPVGTPGGYTF.

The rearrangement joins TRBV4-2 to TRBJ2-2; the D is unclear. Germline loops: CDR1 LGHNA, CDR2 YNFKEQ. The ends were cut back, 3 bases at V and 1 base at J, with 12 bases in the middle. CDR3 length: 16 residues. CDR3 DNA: TGTGCCAGCAGCCAGGTGGGCACAGAGAACACCGGGGAGCTGTTTTTT. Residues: CASSQVGTENTGELFF.

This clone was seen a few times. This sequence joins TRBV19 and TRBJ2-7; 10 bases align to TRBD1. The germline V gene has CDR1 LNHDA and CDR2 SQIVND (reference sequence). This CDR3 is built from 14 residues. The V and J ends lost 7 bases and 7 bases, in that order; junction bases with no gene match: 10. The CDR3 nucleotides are TGTGCCAGTAAAGCTCCGGGACAGGGGTTTGAGCAGTACTTC. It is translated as CASKAPGQGFEQYF. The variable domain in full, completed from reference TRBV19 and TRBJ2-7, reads DGGITQSPKYLFRKEGQNVTLSCEQNLNHDAMYWYRQDPGQGLRLIYYSQIVNDFQKGDIAEGYSVSREKKESFPLTVTSAQKNPTAFYLCASKAPGQGFEQYFGPGTRLTVT.

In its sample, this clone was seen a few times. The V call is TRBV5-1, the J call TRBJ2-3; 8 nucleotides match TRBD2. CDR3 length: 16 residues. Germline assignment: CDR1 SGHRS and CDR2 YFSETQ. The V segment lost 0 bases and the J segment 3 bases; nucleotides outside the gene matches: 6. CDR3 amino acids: CASSLGSREATDTQYF. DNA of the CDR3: TGCGCCAGCAGCTTGGGTTCGCGGGAGGCGACAGATACGCAGTATTTT. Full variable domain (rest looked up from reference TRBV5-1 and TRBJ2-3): KAGVTQTPRYLIKTRGQQVTLSCSPISGHRSVSWYQQTPGQGLQFLFEYFSETQRNKGNFPGRFSGRQFSNSRSEMNVSTLELGDSALYLCASSLGSREATDTQYFGPGTRLTVL.